The T cell receptor (beta chain) described here comes from a study of control samples from healthy donors and cancer patients. Repertoires were generated with immunoSEQ multiplex PCR, while TCRdb's copy carries only in-frame clones and drops some. The sample lists some 130,000 clones, about nine tenths seen once, with around 11% in the top ten. This receptor was taken from a man aged 25-45 years in good health. Sequencing was performed on blood.

The CDR3 region is CASSFWRDTDTQYF. In DNA, the CDR3 is TGTGCCAGCAGCTTTTGGCGGGACACAGATACGCAGTATTTT. V usage is TRBV7-9 and J usage is TRBJ2-3, with D possibly matching TRBD2 (6 bases). Germline V gene sequence: CDR1 SEHNR, CDR2 FQNEAQ (reference sequence). V was trimmed by 3 bases and J by 2 bases, leaving 9 bases between them. This CDR3 contains 14 residues. Full variable domain (remainder filled in from reference TRBV7-9 and TRBJ2-3): DTGVSQNPRHKITKRGQNVTFRCDPISEHNRLYWYRQTLGQGPEFLTYFQNEAQLEKSRLLSDRFSAERPKGSFSTLEIQRTEQGDSAMYLCASSFWRDTDTQYFGPGTRLTVL.